This T cell receptor beta chain originates from a study of T cells in tuberculosis. Method: immunoSEQ multiplex PCR; TCRdb's copy keeps in-frame clones and lacks some. The top ten hold 2% to 2.5% of the sample, which has about 30,000 clones, roughly 90% seen once. Time point of the sample: new active TB diagnosis, blood taken before or within 7 days of starting treatment. The CDR3 loop spans 15 amino acids. CDR1 is MNHEY and CDR2 is SVGAGI in the germline V gene. Comment on this clone: The junction and the germline gene differ at one end; a read error may be behind it.

The V gene is TRBV6-5, the J gene TRBJ1-1; D possibly corresponds to TRBD1 (5 bases). This sample comprised PBMCs, obtained at tuberculosis diagnosis. The sequence came from an adult with tuberculosis. Here the CDR3 reads CASSYLRGRNPEAFF. CDR3 in DNA: TGTGCCAGCAGTTACCTAAGGGGCCGGAACCCTGAAGCTTTCTTT.